These 16 T cell receptor beta chains were sequenced from one sample in a study of cytomegalovirus exposure and HLA in healthy donors. PCR used 60 Vbeta primers and 13 Jbeta primers. Measured with immunoSEQ multiplex PCR; TCRdb has only the in-frame clones, and not every one. This sample has around 250,000 clones, with around 90% found just once. Sequenced: PBMCs. The receptors derive from a girl aged 2 to 9 in good health and CMV-seronegative.

DNA for the CDR3: TGTGCCAGCAGCTTAAACCCTACCTACGAGCAGTACTTC. It codes for CASSLNPTYEQYF. The chain has TRBV7-9 and TRBJ2-7; D ambiguous. Germline-derived CDR1 and CDR2 are SEHNR and FQNEAQ (reference sequence). The CDR3 covers 13 residues. V lost 2 bases, J lost 2 bases, and 7 bases lay in between.

Of note for this clone: At the DNA level, this CDR3 is encoded by other sequences in the same sample as well. This chain joins TRBV6-5 and TRBJ2-7; unclear D gene. V lost 8 bases and J 0 bases, leaving 8 bases between the germline ends. This CDR3 has 12 amino acids. In germline, CDR1 is MNHEY, CDR2 SVGAGI. Here the CDR3 reads CASSRGSYEQYF. CDR3 bases: TGTGCCAGCTCCCGCGGCTCCTACGAGCAGTACTTC.

The chain links TRBV7-6 to TRBJ2-1; the D gene is possibly TRBD1 (6 bases). Germline values: CDR1 SGHVS, CDR2 FNYEAQ. Trimming took 1 base from V and 2 from J, leaving 15 bases between them. This CDR3 spans 17 amino acids. The DNA of the CDR3 is TGTGCCAGCAGCTTAGGACAGGCTCCTCGTCCCTACAATGAGCAGTTCTTC. Amino acid sequence: CASSLGQAPRPYNEQFF. The whole variable domain, filled in from reference TRBV7-6 and TRBJ2-1, reads GAGVSQSPRYKVTKRGQDVALRCDPISGHVSLYWYRQALGQGPEFLTYFNYEAQQDKSGLPNDRFSAERPEGSISTLTIQRTEQRDSAMYRCASSLGQAPRPYNEQFFGPGTRLTVL.

The chain has TRBV6-1 and TRBJ2-5, with 10 bases identical to TRBD1. The CDR3 runs to 15 residues. Germline assignment: CDR1 MNHNS and CDR2 SASEGT. The V and J ends lost 8 bases and 11 bases, in that order; junction bases with no gene match: 17. In DNA form, the CDR3 reads TGTGCCAGCGGCTCGATGGGACAGGGGTCGGGGGAGCAGTACTTC. It translates to CASGSMGQGSGEQYF.

The chain recombines TRBV2 with TRBJ2-5, with 9 bases lining up with TRBD1. Per the germline V gene, CDR1 is SNHLY and CDR2 is FYNNEI. With V trimmed by 0 bases and J by 4 bases, 6 bases remained unmatched. This CDR3 region has 16 residues. CDR3 DNA: TGTGCCAGCAGTGAAGCGTGGACAGGGGATCGAGAGACCCAGTACTTC. Protein sequence: CASSEAWTGDRETQYF.

V gene TRBV19 combines with J gene TRBJ2-7; weak D call: TRBD1 (5 bases). V gave up 5 bases and J gave up 2 bases, with 13 bases separating them. The CDR3 length is 14 residues. Germline CDR1 is LNHDA and CDR2 is SQIVND (reference sequence). The chain's CDR3 is CASSVVDTPYEQYF. Written as DNA, the CDR3 is TGTGCCAGTAGTGTGGTGGACACCCCCTACGAGCAGTACTTC.

The V call is TRBV30, the J call TRBJ1-1; 9 bases agree with TRBD1. With 2 bases clipped from V and 5 bases from J, the junction kept 3 bases outside the gene matches. Per the germline V gene, CDR1 is GTSNPN and CDR2 is SVGIG (reference sequence). The CDR3 runs 13 residues. The DNA of the CDR3 is TGTGCCTGGAGTAAAGGACAGGGGACTGAAGCTTTCTTT. This encodes CAWSKGQGTEAFF. The full variable domain, with the rest looked up from reference TRBV30 and TRBJ1-1, is SQTIHQWPATLVQPVGSPLSLECTVEGTSNPNLYWYRQAAGRGLQLLFYSVGIGQISSEVPQNLSASRPQDRQFILSSKKLLLSDSGFYLCAWSKGQGTEAFFGQGTRLTVV.

V gene TRBV29-1 combines with J gene TRBJ2-2, with unresolved D. Per the germline V gene, CDR1 is SQVTM and CDR2 is ANQGSEA. This CDR3 has 12 residues. Deletions cut 6 bases from V and 3 bases from J, with 8 bases between. The CDR3, as DNA: TGCAGCGTCAGACAAGACACCGGGGAGCTGTTTTTT. As protein: CSVRQDTGELFF.

This clone was recorded only once. The chain uses TRBV10-3 and TRBJ1-2; 10 positions agree with TRBD1. There are 15 residues in the CDR3. With 6 bases clipped from V and 8 bases from J, the junction kept 12 bases outside the gene matches. Germline V gene sequence: CDR1 ENHRY, CDR2 SYGVKD. The CDR3 DNA reads as TGTGCCATCAGAAACCTCCGGACAGGGGGATCGGGCTACACCTTC. Protein: CAIRNLRTGGSGYTF.

This clone was counted only a few times. This chain links TRBV6-5 with TRBJ2-1; D is undetermined. Per the germline V gene, CDR1 is MNHEY and CDR2 is SVGAGI. Trimming shortened V by 7 bases and J by 0 bases, and 4 bases separated the two germline ends. The CDR3 is 12 amino acids. This CDR3 is CASTSSYNEQFF. The CDR3 DNA is TGTGCCAGCACATCCTCCTACAATGAGCAGTTCTTC.

This clone was seen more than once but under ten times. The rearrangement uses TRBV29-1 and TRBJ1-2; the match to TRBD1 covers 12 bases. The CDR3 is 12 residues long. Germline V gene lookup returns CDR1 SQVTM and CDR2 ANQGSEA. J gave up 7 bases and V 6 bases, and 3 bases lay outside the gene matches. CDR3 in amino acids: CSVGQGAVGYTF. The CDR3 nucleotides are TGCAGCGTGGGACAGGGGGCGGTTGGCTACACCTTC.

This chain connects TRBV30 to TRBJ2-5; D might be TRBD2 (6 bases). The CDR3 is 13 residues long. The germline CDR1 and CDR2 sequences are GTSNPN and SVGIG (reference sequence). V lost 7 bases and J 4 bases, leaving 16 bases between the germline ends. CDR3: CASTYGGRETQYF. The DNA of the CDR3 is TGTGCCTCCACCTACGGAGGGCGAGAGACCCAGTACTTC.

The chain couples TRBV29-1 to TRBJ1-2, with D hard to call. The CDR3 covers 17 residues. The ends were cut back, 4 bases at V and 5 bases at J, with 26 bases in the middle. Germline CDR1 SQVTM, CDR2 ANQGSEA. CDR3 amino acids: CSVGFAPPRERSYGYTF. Written as DNA, the CDR3 is TGCAGCGTTGGTTTTGCGCCCCCGAGGGAACGTAGTTATGGCTACACCTTC.

V is TRBV28 and J is TRBJ1-4; no definite D call. Germline V gene sequence: CDR1 MDHEN, CDR2 SYDVKM. V lost 5 bases and J 7 bases, leaving 20 bases between the germline ends. The CDR3 covers 16 residues. The CDR3, as DNA: TGTGCCAGCAGTCCCGCCCGGGCCAAGCGGGGTGAAAAACTGTTTTTT. Translated, it gives CASSPARAKRGEKLFF.

This sequence joins TRBV5-1 and TRBJ2-2; 9 bases match TRBD2. Per the germline V gene, CDR1 is SGHRS and CDR2 is YFSETQ. The CDR3 totals 17 residues. Trimming cost V 4 bases and J 7 bases; bases outside gene matches: 14. CDR3 amino acids: CASSPGLAFRMGGELFF. The CDR3 nucleotides read TGCGCCAGCAGCCCGGGACTAGCATTTCGGATGGGCGGGGAGCTGTTTTTT. Based on the CDR3 plus reference TRBV5-1 and TRBJ2-2, the full variable domain is KAGVTQTPRYLIKTRGQQVTLSCSPISGHRSVSWYQQTPGQGLQFLFEYFSETQRNKGNFPGRFSGRQFSNSRSEMNVSTLELGDSALYLCASSPGLAFRMGGELFFGEGSRLTVL.

The chain uses TRBV7-9 and TRBJ2-5; D is perhaps TRBD1 (6 bases). Germline V gives CDR1 SEHNR, CDR2 FQNEAQ (reference sequence). V gave up 5 bases and J gave up 5 bases, with 21 bases separating them. The CDR3 runs 16 residues. The CDR3 sequence is CASSPSGAGLSETQYF. CDR3 bases: TGTGCCAGCAGCCCCTCAGGGGCAGGTTTGAGTGAGACCCAGTACTTC.